Listed below are T cell receptor beta chains from one sample, sequenced in a study of cytomegalovirus exposure and HLA in healthy donors. Profiled with immunoSEQ multiplex PCR; TCRdb holds only in-frame clones, not every one. The table lists about 160,000 clones, around 79% of them singletons. Specimen: PBMCs. The origin of the receptors is a woman aged 40 to 49 in good health and CMV-seropositive. Both conserved end residues are part of each CDR3. The D gene is left open where the match is weak. Some rows have no size entry. The others give once, few or many, or a class for an expanded clone.

>TRBV14|NA|TRBJ1-1|NA
TGTGCCAGCAGCCATAACCTCGCCGGTGCTGAAGCTTTCTTT
CASSHNLAGAEAFF
>TRBV27|once|TRBJ1-5|NA
TGTGCCAGCAGTTTCATTAGAGGGAGCGAGCCCCAGCATTTT
CASSFIRGSEPQHF
>TRBV19|once|TRBJ2-5|TRBD2
TGTGCCAGTAGTGGACTAGCGGTACAAGAGACCCAGTACTTC
CASSGLAVQETQYF
>TRBV7-2|NA|TRBJ2-7|TRBD1
TGTGCCAGCAGCTTACAACCGGGACAGACCTACGAGCAGTACTTC
CASSLQPGQTYEQYF
>TRBV19|NA|TRBJ2-6|NA
TGTGCCAGTAGTGAGGGTGCTGGGGCCAACGTCCTGACTTTC
CASSEGAGANVLTF
>TRBV6-4|NA|TRBJ2-3|TRBD2
TGTGCCAGCAGTGACTCGAGGCTAGCGGGGAAAGATACGCAGTATTTT
CASSDSRLAGKDTQYF
>TRBV6-5|NA|TRBJ2-5|TRBD2
TGTGCCAGCAGTTACGGACTAGCGGAAGAGACCCAGTACTTC
CASSYGLAEETQYF
>TRBV9|NA|TRBJ2-1|TRBD2
TGTGCCAGCAGCTCCGTGGAGCGGGAGATCGCCTACAATGAGCAGTTCTTC
CASSSVEREIAYNEQFF
>TRBV5-6|NA|TRBJ2-7|NA
TGTGCCAGCAGCGAGACAGGTCTTCTCTCCTACGAGCAGTACTTC
CASSETGLLSYEQYF
>TRBV4-2|NA|TRBJ1-2|TRBD1
TGTGCCAGCAGCCAGCCGGGGACAGGGCAGAACTATGGCTACACCTTC
CASSQPGTGQNYGYTF
>TRBV11-2|NA|TRBJ2-3|NA
TGTGCCAGCAGCTTAGGGTGGGGGGGCACAGATACGCAGTATTTT
CASSLGWGGTDTQYF
>TRBV29-1|NA|TRBJ2-5|NA
TGCAGCGTTGGTGCGTTGGAGACCCAGTACTTC
CSVGALETQYF
>TRBV4-3|NA|TRBJ1-2|NA
TGCGCCAGCAGCCAAGATCGATGGGCAGGGGCGAACTATGGCTACACCTTC
CASSQDRWAGANYGYTF
>TRBV10-1|NA|TRBJ1-5|NA
TGCGCCAGCAGTTCCCTGACAACGGGGTTCGGCAATCAGCCCCAGCATTTT
CASSSLTTGFGNQPQHF
>TRBV18|NA|TRBJ2-3|NA
TGTGCCAGCTCACATGAAACCCGCGTAACAGATACGCAGTATTTT
CASSHETRVTDTQYF
>TRBV7-2|NA|TRBJ2-2|TRBD2
TGTGCCAGCAGCTTAGCTAGCGGGACCACCGGGGAGCTGTTTTTT
CASSLASGTTGELFF
>TRBV5-6|NA|TRBJ2-7|TRBD1
TGTGCCAGCAGCTCAGGGACAGGTGCCTACGAGCAGTACTTC
CASSSGTGAYEQYF
>TRBV6-6|NA|TRBJ2-5|NA
TGTGCCAGCAGCTCCGAGGGGGTGGAGACCCAGTACTTC
CASSSEGVETQYF
>TRBV18|NA|TRBJ2-7|TRBD1
TGTGCCAGCTCACGGGCAGGGGGCGACTACGAGCAGTACTTC
CASSRAGGDYEQYF
>TRBV6-5|NA|TRBJ2-7|NA
TGTGCCAGCAGTTACTCTAGCGTCGACGAGCAGTACTTC
CASSYSSVDEQYF
>TRBV19|NA|TRBJ1-6|NA
TGTGCCAGTAACGGGGATGGGCTGGAGTCACCCCTCCACTTT
CASNGDGLESPLHF
>TRBV5-1|NA|TRBJ2-2|TRBD1
TGCGCCAGCTTCCAAGGACAGGGGGTGACCGGGGAGCTGTTTTTT
CASFQGQGVTGELFF
>TRBV7-2|NA|TRBJ1-1|NA
TGTGCCAGCAGCCCCGGGAGGAACACTGAAGCTTTCTTT
CASSPGRNTEAFF
>TRBV5-4|NA|TRBJ1-1|NA
TGTGCCAGCAGCTTGGGGCAGAGGGACACTGAAGCTTTCTTT
CASSLGQRDTEAFF
>TRBV29-1|few|TRBJ2-7|NA
TGCAGCCTACTAGATTGGTCCTACGAGCAGTACTTC
CSLLDWSYEQYF
>TRBV5-4|few|TRBJ1-6|NA
TGTGCCAGCAGCTTGGGACAGGCCACCAATTCACCCCTCCACTTT
CASSLGQATNSPLHF
>TRBV6-5|once|TRBJ2-1|NA
TGTGCCAGCAGTTTGGGCAACTCCTACAATGAGCAGTTCTTC
CASSLGNSYNEQFF
>TRBV7-2|NA|TRBJ2-1|NA
TGTGCCAGCAGCTCCTGGACTCAGACCGACAATGAGCAGTTCTTC
CASSSWTQTDNEQFF
>TRBV28|once|TRBJ1-1|NA
TGTGCCAGCACCCTGGACTTGAACACTGAAGCTTTCTTT
CASTLDLNTEAFF
>TRBV4-1|few|TRBJ1-2|NA
TGCGCCAGCAGCCAAGATAACAGTTACTATGGCTACACCTTC
CASSQDNSYYGYTF
>TRBV7-9|NA|TRBJ1-1|NA
TGTTCCAGCAGCTTCCAGGCAACTGAAGCTTTCTTT
CSSSFQATEAFF
>TRBV6-5|NA|TRBJ1-2|NA
TGTGCCGTCGGGGGGAGTGGTGGCTACACCTTC
CAVGGSGGYTF
>TRBV7-6|NA|TRBJ2-3|TRBD1
TGTGCCAGCAGCTTAGTAGGGACACAGGGGGCGCGCACAGATACGCAGTATTTT
CASSLVGTQGARTDTQYF
>TRBV27|once|TRBJ1-1|NA
TGTGCCAGCAGTCTAGGCCCTACAGGGATCACTGAAGCTTTCTTT
CASSLGPTGITEAFF
>TRBV6-5|NA|TRBJ2-7|TRBD1
TGTGCCAGCAGTTCCCGACAGGGGCTCGAGCAGTACTTC
CASSSRQGLEQYF
>TRBV19|few|TRBJ1-4|TRBD1
TGTGCCAGTAGTACCCCCGGACAGGGGGACAATGAAAAACTGTTTTTT
CASSTPGQGDNEKLFF